The T cell receptor (beta chain) described here comes from a study of control samples from healthy donors and cancer patients. TCRdb's copy holds only in-frame clones and misses some; the assay was immunoSEQ multiplex PCR. The table lists approximately 140,000 clones, 91% of them singletons, with over 6% in the top ten. The germline gives CDR1 SGHTA, CDR2 FQGNSA. V lost 2 bases, J lost 3 bases, and 11 bases lay in between. This CDR3 contains 15 residues. The sequenced sample consisted of blood. This rearrangement joins TRBV7-2 to TRBJ1-3; TRBD1 might be the D (5 bases). The TCR sequence derives from a man aged 18-30 years in good health. CDR3: CASSLYSGYGNTIYF. The CDR3 region has the DNA TGTGCCAGCAGCTTATATTCAGGGTATGGAAACACCATATATTTT. The full variable domain, in which reference TRBV7-2 and TRBJ1-3 provide the parts outside the CDR3, is GAGVSQSPSNKVTEKGKDVELRCDPISGHTALYWYRQSLGQGLEFLIYFQGNSAPDKSGLPSDRFSAERTGGSVSTLTIQRTQQEDSAVYLCASSLYSGYGNTIYFGEGSWLTVV.